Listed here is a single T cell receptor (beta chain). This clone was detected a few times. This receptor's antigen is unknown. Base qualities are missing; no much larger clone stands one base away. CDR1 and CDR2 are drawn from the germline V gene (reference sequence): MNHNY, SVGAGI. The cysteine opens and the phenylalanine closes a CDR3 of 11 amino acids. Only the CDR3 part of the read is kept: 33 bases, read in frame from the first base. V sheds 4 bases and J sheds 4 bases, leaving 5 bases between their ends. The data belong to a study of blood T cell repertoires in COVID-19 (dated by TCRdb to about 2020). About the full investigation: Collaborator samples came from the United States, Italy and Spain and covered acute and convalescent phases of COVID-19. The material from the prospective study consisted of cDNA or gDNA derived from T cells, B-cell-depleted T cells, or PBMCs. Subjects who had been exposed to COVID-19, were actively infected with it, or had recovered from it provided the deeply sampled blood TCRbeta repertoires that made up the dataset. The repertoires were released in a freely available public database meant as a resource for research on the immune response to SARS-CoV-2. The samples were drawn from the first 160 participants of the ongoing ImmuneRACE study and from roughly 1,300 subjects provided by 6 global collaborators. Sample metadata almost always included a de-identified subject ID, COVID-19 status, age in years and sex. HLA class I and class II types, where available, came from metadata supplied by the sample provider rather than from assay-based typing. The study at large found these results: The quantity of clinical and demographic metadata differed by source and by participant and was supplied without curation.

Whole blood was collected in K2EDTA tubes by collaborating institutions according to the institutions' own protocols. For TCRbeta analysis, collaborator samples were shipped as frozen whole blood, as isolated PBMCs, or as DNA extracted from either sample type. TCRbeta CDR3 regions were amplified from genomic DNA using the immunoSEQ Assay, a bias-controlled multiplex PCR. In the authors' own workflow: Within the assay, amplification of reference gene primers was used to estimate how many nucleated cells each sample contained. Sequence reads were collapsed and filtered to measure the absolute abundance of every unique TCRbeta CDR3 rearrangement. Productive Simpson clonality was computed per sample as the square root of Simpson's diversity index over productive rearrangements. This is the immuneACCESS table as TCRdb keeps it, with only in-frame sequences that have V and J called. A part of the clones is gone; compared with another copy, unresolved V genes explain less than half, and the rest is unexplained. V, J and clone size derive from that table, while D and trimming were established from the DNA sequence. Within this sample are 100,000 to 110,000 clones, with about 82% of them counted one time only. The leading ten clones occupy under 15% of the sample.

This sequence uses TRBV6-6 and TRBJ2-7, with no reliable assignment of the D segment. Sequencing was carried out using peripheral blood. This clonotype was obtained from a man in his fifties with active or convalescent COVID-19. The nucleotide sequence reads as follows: TGTGCCAGCAGTTCTCTTTACGAGCAGTACTTC. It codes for CASSSLYEQYF.